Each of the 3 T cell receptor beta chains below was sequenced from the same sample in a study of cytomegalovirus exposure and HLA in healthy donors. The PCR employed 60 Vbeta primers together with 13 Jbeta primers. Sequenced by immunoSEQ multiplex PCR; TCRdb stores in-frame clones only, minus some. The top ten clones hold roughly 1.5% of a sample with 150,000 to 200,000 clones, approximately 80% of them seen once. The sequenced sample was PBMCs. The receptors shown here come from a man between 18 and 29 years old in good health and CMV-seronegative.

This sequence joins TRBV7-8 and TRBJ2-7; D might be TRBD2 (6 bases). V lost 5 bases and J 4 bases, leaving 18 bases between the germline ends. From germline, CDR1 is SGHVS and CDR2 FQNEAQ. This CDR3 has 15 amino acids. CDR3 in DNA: TGTGCCAGCAGCAGACTCCGGGACTTGACGTACGAGCAGTACTTC. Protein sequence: CASSRLRDLTYEQYF.

CDR3 region: CASSLAPGNTEAFF. CDR3 nucleotide sequence: TGTGCCAGCAGCTTAGCGCCAGGGAACACTGAAGCTTTCTTT. The rearrangement links TRBV7-8 to TRBJ1-1; no clear D gene. The CDR3 extends over 14 amino acids. Germline CDR1 and CDR2: SGHVS and FQNEAQ. Trimming took off 0 bases at V and 1 base at J, with 6 bases between the two ends.

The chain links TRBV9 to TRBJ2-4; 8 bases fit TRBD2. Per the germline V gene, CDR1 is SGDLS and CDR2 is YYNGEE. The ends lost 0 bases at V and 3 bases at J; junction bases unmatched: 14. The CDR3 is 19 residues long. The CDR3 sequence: CASSVGPAGVGGDKNIQYF. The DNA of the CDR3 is TGTGCCAGCAGCGTAGGGCCAGCGGGAGTTGGGGGGGACAAAAACATTCAGTACTTC.